A selection of T cell receptor beta chains follows, all from one sample in a study of PD-L1 blockade in urothelial cancer. The assay was immunoSEQ multiplex PCR, and TCRdb's table has in-frame clones only and misses some. The top ten clones hold around 3% of a sample with fewer than 30,000 clones, 84% of them seen once. Sequenced material: PBMCs, taken around atezolizumab (anti-PD-L1) treatment. The receptor source for this set is a man in his 70s with urothelial cancer. Both conserved end residues are part of each CDR3. Fields, in order: J gene, V gene, clone size, D gene, CDR3 protein, CDR3 DNA. D genes are given only for firm matches. Clone size is stated in some rows and not others, as once, few, many or a class when expanded.

j_call: TRBJ1-1
v_call: TRBV7-3
clone_size: -
d_call: -
cdr3_aa: CASSRQVNTEAFF
cdr3_nt: TGTGCCAGCAGCCGACAGGTGAACACTGAAGCTTTCTTT

j_call: TRBJ1-2
v_call: TRBV2
clone_size: few
d_call: TRBD1
cdr3_aa: CASIAGQNYGYTF
cdr3_nt: TGTGCCAGCATTGCGGGACAGAACTATGGCTACACCTTC

j_call: TRBJ2-1
v_call: TRBV18
clone_size: -
d_call: TRBD1
cdr3_aa: CASSSMTGVSRNEQFF
cdr3_nt: TGTGCCAGCTCATCAATGACAGGGGTATCTCGGAATGAGCAGTTCTTC

j_call: TRBJ2-1
v_call: TRBV15
clone_size: few
d_call: -
cdr3_aa: CATSRARYYNEQFF
cdr3_nt: TGTGCCACCAGCAGAGCCAGGTATTACAATGAGCAGTTCTTC

j_call: TRBJ2-7
v_call: TRBV7-3
clone_size: -
d_call: -
cdr3_aa: CASSLKGAHEQYF
cdr3_nt: TGTGCCAGCAGCTTAAAAGGGGCTCACGAGCAGTACTTC

j_call: TRBJ2-7
v_call: TRBV27
clone_size: once
d_call: -
cdr3_aa: CASRLNYEQYF
cdr3_nt: TGTGCCAGCAGACTCAACTACGAGCAGTACTTC

j_call: TRBJ2-3
v_call: TRBV7-8
clone_size: -
d_call: TRBD2
cdr3_aa: CASSSVSGGYSTDTQYF
cdr3_nt: TGTGCCAGCAGCTCGGTGAGCGGGGGGTATAGCACAGATACGCAGTATTTT

j_call: TRBJ2-5
v_call: TRBV5-1
clone_size: -
d_call: TRBD1
cdr3_aa: CASSLGTGVVSETQYF
cdr3_nt: TGCGCCAGCAGCTTGGGGACAGGGGTCGTTTCAGAGACCCAGTACTTC

j_call: TRBJ2-7
v_call: TRBV18
clone_size: -
d_call: -
cdr3_aa: CASSARGPPYEQYF
cdr3_nt: TGTGCCAGCTCAGCGCGGGGTCCCCCCTACGAGCAGTACTTC

j_call: TRBJ2-4
v_call: TRBV19
clone_size: -
d_call: -
cdr3_aa: CASSIRTENIQYF
cdr3_nt: TGTGCCAGTAGTATCAGGACAGAAAACATTCAGTACTTC

j_call: TRBJ1-5
v_call: TRBV29-1
clone_size: -
d_call: TRBD1
cdr3_aa: CSARQGNQPQHF
cdr3_nt: TGCAGCGCCAGACAGGGGAATCAGCCCCAGCATTTT

j_call: TRBJ2-7
v_call: TRBV10-2
clone_size: -
d_call: -
cdr3_aa: CASTETEPSYEQYF
cdr3_nt: TGCGCCAGCACGGAGACGGAGCCATCCTACGAGCAGTACTTC

j_call: TRBJ2-5
v_call: TRBV5-8
clone_size: -
d_call: -
cdr3_aa: CASSSQETQYF
cdr3_nt: TGTGCCAGCAGCTCACAAGAGACCCAGTACTTC

j_call: TRBJ1-1
v_call: TRBV29-1
clone_size: few
d_call: -
cdr3_aa: CSVRDDDYMNTEAFF
cdr3_nt: TGCAGCGTTCGGGATGACGACTATATGAACACTGAAGCTTTCTTT

j_call: TRBJ2-1
v_call: TRBV20-1
clone_size: few
d_call: TRBD2
cdr3_aa: CSAGRGFEQFF
cdr3_nt: TGCAGTGCCGGGAGGGGCTTTGAGCAGTTCTTC

j_call: TRBJ2-7
v_call: TRBV18
clone_size: -
d_call: -
cdr3_aa: CASSPRGSGSYEQYF
cdr3_nt: TGTGCCAGCTCACCACGTGGGTCTGGGAGCTACGAGCAGTACTTC

j_call: TRBJ2-3
v_call: TRBV6-1
clone_size: -
d_call: TRBD2
cdr3_aa: CASRLAGGIDTQYF
cdr3_nt: TGTGCCAGCAGACTAGCGGGGGGTATAGATACGCAGTATTTT

j_call: TRBJ2-7
v_call: TRBV18
clone_size: -
d_call: -
cdr3_aa: CASSPTAASSYEQYF
cdr3_nt: TGTGCCAGCTCACCAACGGCGGCATCATCCTACGAGCAGTACTTC

j_call: TRBJ2-3
v_call: TRBV7-9
clone_size: -
d_call: TRBD1
cdr3_aa: CASSLGGFTQYF
cdr3_nt: TGTGCCAGCAGCCTAGGGGGCTTCACGCAGTATTTT

j_call: TRBJ1-2
v_call: TRBV28
clone_size: few
d_call: TRBD1
cdr3_aa: CASSGRQGGYTF
cdr3_nt: TGTGCCAGCAGTGGACGACAGGGTGGCTACACCTTC

j_call: TRBJ2-3
v_call: TRBV10-1
clone_size: -
d_call: -
cdr3_aa: CASSDPDWGGTDTQYF
cdr3_nt: TGCGCCAGCAGTGACCCGGACTGGGGTGGGACAGATACGCAGTATTTT

j_call: TRBJ1-1
v_call: TRBV5-4
clone_size: -
d_call: -
cdr3_aa: CASRGVQTTEAFF
cdr3_nt: TGTGCCAGCAGAGGAGTCCAAACCACTGAAGCTTTCTTT

j_call: TRBJ2-7
v_call: TRBV5-1
clone_size: -
d_call: TRBD1
cdr3_aa: CASSDGTGRYEQYF
cdr3_nt: TGCGCCAGCAGCGACGGGACAGGGAGGTACGAGCAGTACTTC

j_call: TRBJ2-4
v_call: TRBV7-2
clone_size: -
d_call: TRBD2
cdr3_aa: CASALAGAAKNIQYF
cdr3_nt: TGTGCCAGCGCCTTAGCGGGGGCGGCCAAAAACATTCAGTACTTC

j_call: TRBJ2-1
v_call: TRBV7-3
clone_size: once
d_call: TRBD1
cdr3_aa: CASSAKGQGPPRLDNEQFF
cdr3_nt: TGTGCCAGCAGCGCAAAGGGACAGGGGCCCCCAAGGCTTGACAATGAGCAGTTCTTC

j_call: TRBJ2-5
v_call: TRBV28
clone_size: -
d_call: TRBD1
cdr3_aa: CASSLTGTGGWETQYF
cdr3_nt: TGTGCCAGCAGTTTAACCGGGACAGGGGGTTGGGAGACCCAGTACTTC

j_call: TRBJ2-1
v_call: TRBV29-1
clone_size: -
d_call: TRBD1
cdr3_aa: CSLGRWTGDSNEQFF
cdr3_nt: TGCAGCCTCGGGCGATGGACAGGGGACTCCAATGAGCAGTTCTTC

j_call: TRBJ2-1
v_call: TRBV6-1
clone_size: -
d_call: TRBD2
cdr3_aa: CASSERGGGTYNEQFF
cdr3_nt: TGTGCCAGCAGTGAACGGGGCGGGGGGACCTACAATGAGCAGTTCTTC

j_call: TRBJ2-1
v_call: TRBV13
clone_size: -
d_call: TRBD2
cdr3_aa: CASSPYLAGGYGGQFF
cdr3_nt: TGTGCCAGCAGCCCGTACCTAGCGGGAGGGTACGGGGGGCAGTTCTTC

j_call: TRBJ2-1
v_call: TRBV28
clone_size: -
d_call: -
cdr3_aa: CASSLYNEQFF
cdr3_nt: TGTGCCAGCAGCTTGTACAATGAGCAGTTCTTC

j_call: TRBJ1-1
v_call: TRBV7-6
clone_size: -
d_call: -
cdr3_aa: CASSSDRNTEAFF
cdr3_nt: TGTGCCAGCAGCTCGGACAGGAACACTGAAGCTTTCTTT

j_call: TRBJ1-5
v_call: TRBV28
clone_size: -
d_call: TRBD1
cdr3_aa: CAGEAGGSNQPQHF
cdr3_nt: TGTGCCGGGGAGGCAGGGGGCAGCAATCAGCCCCAGCATTTT

j_call: TRBJ1-2
v_call: TRBV5-1
clone_size: -
d_call: TRBD1
cdr3_aa: CASSPGQGLSYGYTF
cdr3_nt: TGCGCCAGCAGCCCGGGACAGGGTTTGTCCTATGGCTACACCTTC

j_call: TRBJ1-5
v_call: TRBV28
clone_size: -
d_call: TRBD1
cdr3_aa: CASSSAQQGTEPQHF
cdr3_nt: TGTGCCAGCAGTTCCGCCCAACAGGGGACGGAGCCCCAGCATTTT

j_call: TRBJ2-1
v_call: TRBV7-3
clone_size: -
d_call: -
cdr3_aa: CASSTSSAGNEQFF
cdr3_nt: TGTGCCAGCAGTACTAGCTCGGCGGGCAATGAGCAGTTCTTC

j_call: TRBJ1-1
v_call: TRBV7-9
clone_size: -
d_call: -
cdr3_aa: CASSQTQNTEAFF
cdr3_nt: TGTGCCAGCAGCCAGACACAGAACACTGAAGCTTTCTTT

j_call: TRBJ2-5
v_call: TRBV2
clone_size: -
d_call: TRBD2
cdr3_aa: CASSALALQETQYF
cdr3_nt: TGTGCCAGCAGCGCACTAGCGCTACAAGAGACCCAGTACTTC

j_call: TRBJ2-2
v_call: TRBV11-2
clone_size: -
d_call: -
cdr3_aa: CASSSGVTGELFF
cdr3_nt: TGTGCCAGCAGCTCAGGGGTGACCGGGGAGCTGTTTTTT

j_call: TRBJ2-1
v_call: TRBV18
clone_size: -
d_call: -
cdr3_aa: CASSLETGHLGEQFF
cdr3_nt: TGTGCCAGCTCACTGGAAACGGGACACTTGGGTGAGCAGTTCTTC

j_call: TRBJ2-5
v_call: TRBV14
clone_size: -
d_call: -
cdr3_aa: CASSQARRSNQETQYF
cdr3_nt: TGTGCCAGCAGCCAAGCCCGGAGAAGCAATCAAGAGACCCAGTACTTC

j_call: TRBJ1-1
v_call: TRBV10-3
clone_size: once
d_call: -
cdr3_aa: CAISEPGAGKDSEAFF
cdr3_nt: TGTGCCATCAGTGAGCCAGGGGCAGGTAAAGACTCTGAAGCTTTCTTT

j_call: TRBJ1-2
v_call: TRBV5-1
clone_size: -
d_call: -
cdr3_aa: CASSLEQNYGYTF
cdr3_nt: TGCGCCAGCAGCTTGGAACAGAACTATGGCTACACCTTC

j_call: TRBJ2-1
v_call: TRBV12-2
clone_size: -
d_call: -
cdr3_aa: CASRLERLAESSYNEQFF
cdr3_nt: TGTGCAAGTCGCTTAGAGCGTCTAGCGGAGAGCTCCTACAATGAGCAGTTCTTC

j_call: TRBJ2-7
v_call: TRBV15
clone_size: few
d_call: -
cdr3_aa: CATSTGSYEQYF
cdr3_nt: TGTGCCACCAGCACAGGGTCCTACGAGCAGTACTTC

j_call: TRBJ1-2
v_call: TRBV19
clone_size: -
d_call: TRBD1
cdr3_aa: CASSVTGARGYTF
cdr3_nt: TGTGCCAGTAGTGTTACAGGGGCGCGAGGCTACACCTTC

j_call: TRBJ2-3
v_call: TRBV5-6
clone_size: -
d_call: -
cdr3_aa: CASSLGTPHTDTQYF
cdr3_nt: TGTGCCAGCAGCTTGGGGACTCCTCACACAGATACGCAGTATTTT

j_call: TRBJ1-3
v_call: TRBV5-6
clone_size: -
d_call: -
cdr3_aa: CASSLVGGSSGNTIYF
cdr3_nt: TGTGCCAGCAGCCTCGTGGGGGGGAGCTCTGGAAACACCATATATTTT

j_call: TRBJ1-1
v_call: TRBV5-1
clone_size: -
d_call: -
cdr3_aa: CASSLWGKGAEAFF
cdr3_nt: TGCGCCAGCAGCTTGTGGGGTAAGGGAGCTGAAGCTTTCTTT